The rows below give T cell receptor beta chains drawn from one sample of a study of beta chain features in type 1 diabetes. The table came from immunoSEQ multiplex PCR; TCRdb's copy has only in-frame clones and leaves some out. Here the sample spans about 250,000 clones, around 14% being singletons. The sample comprised naive CD4+ T cells from blood. Every receptor here comes from a middle-aged woman in good health. Each CDR3 is given with its conserved first and last residue. The order of the fields is clone size, D gene, J gene, V gene, CDR3 length, CDR3 protein, CDR3 DNA. D genes are given only for firm matches. A clone size is listed for some rows: how often the clone was seen (once, few, many), or a class if it is expanded.

NA | NA | TRBJ2-2 | TRBV18 | 14 | CASSPPAGTGELFF | TGTGCCAGCTCACCACCAGCGGGCACCGGGGAGCTGTTTTTT
few | TRBD2 | TRBJ2-3 | TRBV2 | 17 | CASSEVWTSGGPRTQYF | TGTGCCAGCAGTGAAGTGTGGACTAGCGGGGGACCCCGAACGCAGTATTTT
few | NA | TRBJ2-1 | TRBV19 | 11 | CATDSYNEQFF | TGTGCCACGGACAGTTACAATGAGCAGTTCTTC
NA | TRBD1 | TRBJ2-7 | TRBV5-1 | 15 | CASSLVRQGSDEQYF | TGCGCCAGCAGCTTGGTTCGACAGGGTAGCGACGAGCAGTACTTC
many | NA | TRBJ2-3 | TRBV4-3 | 13 | CASSQAGQDTQYF | TGCGCCAGCAGCCAAGCAGGGCAAGATACGCAGTATTTT
NA | NA | TRBJ2-7 | TRBV5-4 | 14 | CASSLGTVNYEQYF | TGTGCCAGCAGCTTGGGGACAGTTAACTACGAGCAGTACTTC
few | NA | TRBJ2-5 | TRBV4-1 | 14 | CASSPRGLRETQYF | TGCGCCAGCAGCCCCCGGGGGTTGAGGGAGACCCAGTACTTC
NA | TRBD1 | TRBJ1-4 | TRBV28 | 15 | CASTGTAATNEKLFF | TGTGCCAGCACAGGGACAGCTGCAACTAATGAAAAACTGTTTTTT
few | NA | TRBJ1-1 | TRBV7-9 | 16 | CASSFSPGEGNTEAFF | TGTGCCAGCAGCTTTAGCCCGGGGGAGGGGAACACTGAAGCTTTCTTT
NA | NA | TRBJ1-5 | TRBV6-1 | 15 | CASSEREGRAQPQHF | TGTGCCAGCAGTGAAAGAGAGGGAAGGGCCCAGCCCCAGCATTTT
NA | TRBD2 | TRBJ2-1 | TRBV4-1 | 13 | CASSQASGGEQFF | TGCGCCAGCAGCCAGGCTAGCGGGGGGGAGCAGTTCTTC
few | NA | TRBJ2-1 | TRBV12-2 | 19 | CASRLEVRGGPLDYNEQFF | TGTGCAAGTCGCTTAGAAGTCAGGGGAGGGCCCCTCGATTACAATGAGCAGTTCTTC
NA | NA | TRBJ2-1 | TRBV10-2 | 16 | CASGGSPGLQYNEQFF | TGCGCCAGCGGGGGCTCACCGGGACTACAATACAATGAGCAGTTCTTC
few | TRBD1 | TRBJ1-2 | TRBV23-1 | 18 | CASSQLAGQGASLYGYTF | TGCGCCAGCAGTCAATTAGCGGGACAGGGGGCAAGCCTCTATGGCTACACCTTC
few | NA | TRBJ2-1 | TRBV7-8 | 14 | CASSLRVGNNEQFF | TGTGCCAGCAGCTTGAGGGTTGGAAACAATGAGCAGTTCTTC
NA | NA | TRBJ1-6 | TRBV21-1 | 15 | CASSMGGGEGSPLHF | TGTGCCAGCAGCATGGGCGGGGGCGAGGGATCACCCCTCCACTTT
few | NA | TRBJ2-7 | TRBV27 | 14 | CASTRGATPYEQYF | TGTGCCAGCACCCGTGGAGCAACTCCGTACGAGCAGTACTTC
NA | TRBD2 | TRBJ2-3 | TRBV7-2 | 14 | CASSRTSDTDTQYF | TGTGCCAGCAGCCGGACTAGCGACACAGATACGCAGTATTTT
NA | TRBD1 | TRBJ1-4 | TRBV2 | 14 | CASSEWDRVEKLFF | TGTGCCAGCAGTGAATGGGACAGAGTTGAAAAACTGTTTTTT
NA | NA | TRBJ2-5 | TRBV5-1 | 15 | CASSFGPGEGETQYF | TGCGCCAGCAGCTTCGGTCCAGGGGAGGGAGAGACCCAGTACTTC
few | NA | TRBJ1-5 | TRBV29-1 | 13 | CSVEEVGGQPQHF | TGCAGCGTTGAAGAGGTGGGAGGTCAGCCCCAGCATTTT
NA | TRBD2 | TRBJ2-3 | TRBV6-5 | 14 | CASRNSGSTDTQYF | TGTGCCAGCAGGAATAGCGGGAGCACAGATACGCAGTATTTT
NA | TRBD1 | TRBJ2-5 | TRBV7-2 | 15 | CASSLGQGSQETQYF | TGTGCCAGCAGCTTGGGACAGGGGTCCCAAGAGACCCAGTACTTC
NA | TRBD1 | TRBJ1-3 | TRBV7-2 | 15 | CASSFVSGQGNTIYF | TGTGCCAGCAGTTTTGTCTCGGGACAGGGGAACACCATATATTTT
few | NA | TRBJ2-7 | TRBV6-5 | 12 | CASSSKLLEQYF | TGTGCCAGCAGTTCAAAGCTTTTGGAGCAGTACTTC
NA | NA | TRBJ1-2 | TRBV5-1 | 13 | CASSLGPGDGYTF | TGCGCCAGCAGCTTGGGCCCAGGGGATGGCTACACCTTC
few | TRBD1 | TRBJ2-3 | TRBV5-6 | 16 | CASSSLDRESTDTQYF | TGTGCCAGCAGCTCGTTAGACAGGGAGAGCACAGATACGCAGTATTTT
few | TRBD2 | TRBJ2-3 | TRBV11-2 | 17 | CASSASRLAGSTDTQYF | TGTGCCAGCAGCGCGTCCCGACTAGCGGGGAGCACAGATACGCAGTATTTT
NA | TRBD1 | TRBJ2-7 | TRBV2 | 16 | CASSELFGQGLYEQYF | TGTGCCAGCAGTGAACTTTTCGGACAGGGGCTCTACGAGCAGTACTTC
NA | TRBD1 | TRBJ2-3 | TRBV19 | 16 | CASSILGQGNSATQYF | TGTGCCAGTAGTATTCTGGGACAGGGGAATTCGGCTACGCAGTATTTT
NA | TRBD1 | TRBJ1-6 | TRBV7-8 | 16 | CASSTRTGPRDSPLHF | TGTGCCAGCAGCACGAGGACAGGTCCCAGGGATTCACCCCTCCACTTT